This T cell receptor (beta chain) emerged from a study of cytomegalovirus exposure and HLA in healthy donors (dated by TCRdb to about 2017). About the full investigation: An earlier analysis of roughly 610 of the donors reported roughly 300 Gb of sequence data and 117 million unique TCR beta sequences obtained from around 180 million T cells. An early release that covered several hundred HLA-typed donors contained approximately 320 gigabases of sequencing data and tens of millions of unique TCR sequences. Of the 300 to 450 genotyped donors, roughly 76% were placed in the genetic ancestry cluster associated with self-reported Caucasian donors. The study was designed to test whether signatures of past pathogen exposure could be identified by cataloging public T cell receptors. Using immunosequencing, the study profiled T cell repertoires from 500 to 800 subjects and related those repertoires to cytomegalovirus serostatus. Along with the roughly 710-subject first cohort, a separate validation cohort of over a hundred different subjects was used. To predict cytomegalovirus infection status, the study brought together high-throughput TCR immunosequencing, statistical association of individual TCRs with disease status, and machine learning. In a later analysis, previously published TCR beta repertoires from 670 or so donors were re-analyzed and high-resolution HLA genotyping was added so that TCR occurrence patterns could be studied. In the later analysis, no new phenotypic data were used to find candidate immune exposures; instead, reliance was placed on TCR beta sequences and their occurrence across donors. To decide whether each TCR beta V gene segment behaved as functional or pseudogenic, an earlier analysis of some 570 of the donors relied on high-throughput TCR beta sequencing. Alongside the repertoire data, information on donor age, sex, ethnicity and CMV serostatus was compiled. A later genetic analysis took genome-wide SNP genotypes for about 55% of the roughly 670 donors and used that subset as a discovery cohort. All discovery cohort repertoires had been generated on a single sequencing platform. Both class I and class II loci were covered by HLA typing, at four-digit resolution. Typing coverage differed by locus: A, B, C, DRB1 and DQB1 were typed in about 620-630 donors, DQA1 in 500 to 550, DPA1 in approximately 600, and DPB1 in 450 to 490. Several DR-DQ haplotypes were treated as single units for association and clustering because of strong linkage in the cohort. Among about 370 genotyped donors of the cohort, an average of around 250,000 unique TCR beta nucleotide sequences was sequenced per donor, of which about 18% were non-productive. Results the study describes overall, beyond this receptor: Assigning TCR associations to individual alleles was difficult when HLA alleles, especially DR and DQ, strongly co-occurred. A cluster of highly shared sequence variants was judged likely to represent a technical artifact of the sequencing pipeline. This cohort had only TCR beta chains sequenced, and the lack of alpha or paired-chain data limited which features could be detected. According to the authors, the approach could potentially be generalized to other disease states and immunological phenotypes. A later analysis found that HLA-associated TCR beta chains were more clonally expanded and had lower generation probabilities than equally common non-associated chains. A total of 150 or so TCR beta chains were listed by the study as associated with cytomegalovirus. Specific HLA alleles were associated with roughly 16,000 TCR beta sequences at a false discovery rate of 0.05 in a later analysis. In an earlier analysis of approximately 590 of the donors, most TCR beta V segments appeared in productive rearrangements about 87% or about 30% of the time, broadly matching IMGT annotations. In a later genetic analysis, fewer N-insertions in productive TCRs were reported among donors in an Asian-associated ancestry cluster than the approximately 710-donor mean. In a later analysis, most CMV-associated TCR beta chains were found to appear HLA-restricted, with HLA associations seemingly driven largely by CMV exposure. In a later analysis, the rate of TCR association differed among HLA loci, with DRB1 alleles having the most associated TCRs and HLA-C alleles having the fewest. Because counts were too low, some 17 rarely observed V segments, including chromosome 9 orphons, were left out of the earlier analysis of a few hundred of the donors. The classifier was reported to diagnose cytomegalovirus status with high specificity and sensitivity in both the original and validation cohorts. Some IMGT-functional V segments, including TRBV6-2 and TRBV6-3, could not be told apart with the 87-base-pair reads, so those segments were excluded. Three of the identified cytomegalovirus-associated TCR beta chains were confirmed in vitro to be specific for cytomegalovirus antigens. In a later genetic analysis, a missense DCLRE1C variant was associated with V-gene and J-gene trimming of TCR beta chains, and the association was replicated in an independent cohort. Because some donors lacked HLA typing at each locus, the association tests relied only on the typed subset. Sequencing depth was assumed to be roughly uniform across donors in the presence/absence analyses, though that assumption may not hold. Linkage disequilibrium might explain the correlated functional status among segregating V segments, but an unknown experimental factor could not be ruled out. A further reported finding was that TCR beta sequences accurately predicted the HLA-A and HLA-B alleles for most subjects in the first cohort. CMV serostatus was the only immune exposure information available for the cohort. Several of the top co-occurrence clusters appeared to be linked to parvovirus B19, influenza, CMV and Epstein-Barr virus, according to a later analysis. Most TCR sequences were observed very rarely across donors, whereas some public TCRs were present in many individuals.

Trimming removed 4 bases from V and 2 bases from J; the gene matches leave 4 bases unexplained. The germline V gene sets CDR1 to SGHNT and CDR2 to YENEEA. The CDR3 goes from the cysteine to the phenylalanine over 15 residues. The read is trimmed to its CDR3 DNA, 45 bases read in frame from base 1. Library construction relied on the immunoSEQ multiplex PCR assay. For the multiplex PCR, a mixture combining 60 forward primers for TCR Vbeta segments and 13 reverse primers for TCR Jbeta segments was used. The CDR3 region of rearranged TCR beta genes was amplified from genomic DNA by a multiplex PCR assay. Amplified TCR beta libraries were sequenced as 87-base-pair reads on the Illumina HiSeq System. The source study handled its data this way. Across the 500 to 750 repertoires, a later analysis counted 80 million or so unique TCR beta chains, approximately 10 million of which were shared by at least two donors. A nearest-neighbor algorithm error-corrected the raw reads and collapsed the reads into unique sequences, merging closely related sequences to remove PCR and sequencing errors. Alignment of CDR3 sequences to IMGT reference sequences was used to assign V, D and J gene segments. Each retained sequence needed at least a six-nucleotide match to both a V gene segment and a J gene segment. Rearrangements were called productive when the CDR3 lacked stop codons and stayed in frame with V and J; all others were non-productive. Following IMGT convention, CDR3 was defined as the stretch from the second conserved V-encoded cysteine to the conserved J-encoded phenylalanine. The earlier analysis of about 610 of the donors excluded any sequence lacking an unambiguous match to a single V gene segment. An earlier analysis of 550 to 650 of the donors classified V segments as functional when productive rearrangements were above 56.7% and as segregating when the standard deviation between donors was above 5%. A statistical classification framework was developed to diagnose cytomegalovirus status using the catalog of TCR beta chain sequences. In a later analysis, TCR nucleotide sequences were compared against IMGT/GENE-DB human TR gene sequences so that V and J genes could be assigned. In a later analysis, CDR3 sequences and most-parsimonious VDJ recombination scenarios were assigned using the TCRdist pipeline. In a later analysis, each TCR beta chain was defined by its CDR3 amino acid sequence together with its V-gene family, and reads without a unique V-gene family were excluded. To address suspected cross-contamination and a sequencing artifact, a later analysis removed 450 to 700 highly shared, low-generation-probability nucleotide sequences. In a later analysis, a clonal expansion index was calculated for each public chain from normalized within-repertoire ranks of inferred template counts. In a later analysis, generation probabilities were computed with a VDJ recombination model fitted to out-of-frame rearrangements, and the resulting probabilities were checked against IGoR. Hypergeometric tests were used in a later analysis to score TCR-TCR, TCR-HLA and TCR-CMV co-occurrence, with a repertoire-size bias correction applied to the TCR pairs. False discovery rates were estimated in a later analysis by permuting HLA or CMV assignments 20 times. In a later analysis, co-occurring TCRs were grouped using DBSCAN, and TCRdist sequence similarity was added for clustering within HLA-allele-positive subsets. For co-occurrence clustering, repertoires with fewer than 30,000 or more than 120,000 public chains were excluded, along with roughly 5 repertoires with anomalous nucleotide sharing. The source is immuneACCESS, and TCRdb retained only in-frame sequences with V and J called. Part of the clones is not carried over; for the studies checked, unresolved V genes explain less than half of this, and the remainder is unexplained. The DNA gave D and trimming, while V, J and clone size come from that table. The sample profile shows about 37,000 clones; less than 85% of them were found once. Of the sample, more than 9% falls within the top ten clones.

On this clone itself: Its recognized antigen is unknown. No much larger clone exists at a distance of one base, and base qualities are not known.

The cohort consisted of 650 to 700 healthy bone marrow donors. All cohort members were sampled while nominally healthy, although unrecorded immune exposures were likely present. The donor was CMV seropositive and was included in the group of almost 300 seropositive cohort members. Every donor gave a peripheral blood sample, and the peripheral blood mononuclear cells from that sample were used for TCR beta sequencing. Genomic DNA was extracted from the blood cell samples with the Qiagen DNeasy Blood Extraction Kit. The TCR comes from a woman aged 18-29 years in good health and CMV-seropositive. This chain joins TRBV11-3 to TRBJ2-1, with 8 central nucleotides matching TRBD1. Sequencing was carried out using PBMCs. The DNA reads as follows: TGTGCCAGCAGCTCGGACAGGGAACCCTACAATGAGCAGTTCTTC. Its product reads: CASSSDREPYNEQFF.